This TCR beta chain was identified in a study of blood T cells in healthy people across ages. Study conclusions and caveats: Fewer expanded clones and more diversity marked long-lived versus aged donors.

The donors, all healthy, were Caucasians living in Russia, aged 6 to 90. PCR was performed a second time for about 7 to 12 cycles using a sample-barcoded 5' primer and a J-beta primer mix. TCRdb processed the 5' RACE reads anew with MiXCR; each CDR3 protein has one entry. The sample holds some 1.1 million distinct CDR3 sequences, 35% to 40% seen once. This clonotype has a single count. The antigen is unknown. CDR3 length equals 14 residues. The germline CDR1 and CDR2 sequences are SGDLS and YYNGEE. V usage is TRBV9 and J usage is TRBJ2-3; no definite D call. The closer fit of TRBJ1-5 to the DNA end suggests the J call may be wrong. This clonotype was obtained from a man younger than 35 in good health. The sequencing input was blood. This chain's CDR3 is CASSPSSPSPTQHF. CDR3 DNA sequence: TGTGCCAGCAGCCCTTCTAGCCCCTCACCTACGCAGCATTTT.